This TCR beta chain was documented in a study of cytomegalovirus exposure and HLA in healthy donors (dated by TCRdb to 2016 to 2017). General notes on the study: An earlier analysis of several hundred of the donors reported 250 to 350 Gb of sequence data and 117 million unique TCR beta sequences from some 180 million T cells. Donor age, sex, ethnicity and CMV serostatus were compiled alongside the repertoire data. HLA typing covered class I and class II loci at four-digit resolution. About 5 DR-DQ haplotypes were handled as single units for association and clustering, since linkage in the cohort was strong. A later genetic analysis used genome-wide SNP genotypes for about 55% of the 666 donors, treating that subset as a discovery cohort. On average, about 200,000 unique TCR beta nucleotide sequences were sequenced per donor among some 430 genotyped donors of the cohort, with roughly 19% of those sequences being non-productive. Every discovery cohort repertoire had been produced on one sequencing platform. In addition to the first cohort of 666 subjects, a separate validation cohort of approximately 110 different subjects was used. The study aimed to test whether signatures of past pathogen exposure could be identified by cataloging public T cell receptors. In a later analysis, previously published TCR beta repertoires from hundreds of donors were re-analyzed and high-resolution HLA genotyping was added so that TCR occurrence patterns could be studied. Rather than using new phenotypic data, the later analysis identified candidate immune exposures from TCR beta sequences and from how often those sequences occurred across donors. The study combined high-throughput TCR immunosequencing, statistical association of individual TCRs with disease status, and machine learning to predict cytomegalovirus infection status. To decide whether each TCR beta V gene segment behaved as functional or pseudogenic, an earlier analysis of approximately 590 of the donors relied on high-throughput TCR beta sequencing. An early release that covered more than 550 HLA-typed donors contained approximately 290 gigabases of sequencing data and tens of millions of unique TCR sequences. The study profiled the T cell repertoires of about 720 subjects by immunosequencing and related them to cytomegalovirus serostatus. The number of typed donors differed by locus: 629-630 for A, B, C, DRB1 and DQB1; approximately 530 for DQA1; 606 for DPA1; and roughly 490 for DPB1. Of the approximately 400 genotyped donors, approximately 83% fell in the genetic ancestry cluster associated with self-reported Caucasian donors.

Library preparation employed the immunoSEQ multiplex PCR assay. The multiplex PCR relied on a mix of 60 forward primers for TCR Vbeta segments and 13 reverse primers for TCR Jbeta segments. The CDR3 region of rearranged TCR beta genes was amplified from genomic DNA by a multiplex PCR assay. The amplified TCR beta libraries were sequenced on the Illumina HiSeq System as 87-base-pair reads. The paper's processing steps were these. Across the roughly 640 repertoires, a later analysis counted some 81 million unique TCR beta chains, about 10 million of which were shared by at least two donors. Raw reads were error-corrected and collapsed into unique sequences by a nearest-neighbor algorithm in which closely related sequences were merged to remove PCR and sequencing errors. Alignment of CDR3 sequences to IMGT reference sequences was used to assign V, D and J gene segments. For a sequence to be retained, at least a six-nucleotide match to both a V gene segment and a J gene segment was required. A rearrangement counted as productive if the CDR3 had no stop codons and remained in frame with V and J, and every other rearrangement counted as non-productive. Following IMGT convention, CDR3 was defined as the stretch from the second conserved V-encoded cysteine to the conserved J-encoded phenylalanine. The earlier analysis of about 640 of the donors excluded any sequence lacking an unambiguous match to a single V gene segment. In an earlier analysis of almost 600 of the donors, a V segment was called functional when productive rearrangements were above 56.7%, and segregating when the standard deviation between donors exceeded 5%. A statistical classification framework was built for diagnosing cytomegalovirus status from the catalog of TCR beta chain sequences. In a later analysis, V and J genes were assigned by comparing TCR nucleotide sequences against IMGT/GENE-DB human TR gene sequences. Using the TCRdist pipeline, a later analysis assigned CDR3 sequences along with most-parsimonious VDJ recombination scenarios. In a later analysis, each TCR beta chain was defined by its CDR3 amino acid sequence together with its V-gene family, and reads without a unique V-gene family were excluded. A later analysis removed roughly 590 highly shared, low-generation-probability nucleotide sequences to deal with suspected cross-contamination and a sequencing artifact. In a later analysis, a clonal expansion index for each public chain was calculated from normalized within-repertoire ranks of inferred template counts. Generation probabilities in a later analysis came from a VDJ recombination model fitted to out-of-frame rearrangements, and those results were checked against IGoR. Hypergeometric tests were used in a later analysis to score TCR-TCR, TCR-HLA and TCR-CMV co-occurrence, with a repertoire-size bias correction applied to the TCR pairs. To estimate false discovery rates, a later analysis permuted the HLA or CMV assignments 20 times. In a later analysis, co-occurring TCRs were grouped using DBSCAN, with TCRdist sequence similarity added in when clustering inside HLA-allele-positive subsets. Repertoires with fewer than 30,000 or more than 120,000 public chains were left out of co-occurrence clustering, as were about five repertoires with anomalous nucleotide sharing. In TCRdb, the immuneACCESS table is reduced to in-frame sequences with V and J assigned. These tables do not hold every clone; where another copy was compared, an unresolved V gene accounts for under half, and the others remain unexplained. V and J calls plus clone size are reproduced from that table; the DNA served to infer D and trimming. This sample lists about 150,000 clones; around 79% were detected once. Less than 8.5% of the sample belongs to the ten largest clones.

Regarding this clone: No cognate antigen has been identified for it. Base qualities are missing; no much larger clone stands one base away.

On the study overall, not on this receptor specifically: In a later analysis, HLA-associated TCR beta chains showed more clonal expansion and lower generation probabilities than non-associated chains that were equally common. Most TCR sequences were observed very rarely across donors, whereas some public TCRs were present in many individuals. According to a later genetic analysis, donors in an Asian-associated ancestry cluster had fewer N-insertions in productive TCRs than the roughly 670-donor mean. In a later analysis, several top co-occurrence clusters were reported to appear linked to parvovirus B19, influenza, CMV and Epstein-Barr virus. Linkage disequilibrium might explain the correlated functional status among segregating V segments, but an unknown experimental factor could not be excluded. The study listed 164 TCR beta chains as associated with cytomegalovirus. Because counts were too low, 15 to 20 rarely observed V segments, including chromosome 9 orphons, were left out of the earlier analysis of some 640 of the donors. At a false discovery rate of 0.05, a later analysis linked about 16,000 TCR beta sequences to specific HLA alleles. In vitro tests confirmed that a few of the cytomegalovirus-associated TCR beta chains recognize cytomegalovirus antigens. The authors suggested that the approach could potentially be generalized to other disease states and immunological phenotypes. Because HLA typing was missing for some donors at each locus, association tests included only the typed subset. According to a later analysis, TCR association rates differed among HLA loci, with DRB1 alleles showing the most associated TCRs and HLA-C alleles showing the fewest. In both the original and validation cohorts, the classifier was reported to diagnose cytomegalovirus status with high specificity and sensitivity. The only immune exposure information available for the cohort was CMV serostatus. In an earlier analysis of some 640 of the donors, most TCR beta V segments were observed in productive rearrangements about 87% or about 30% of the time, broadly matching IMGT annotations. Assigning TCR associations to individual alleles was difficult when HLA alleles, especially DR and DQ, strongly co-occurred. A cluster of highly shared sequence variants was judged likely to represent a technical artifact of the sequencing pipeline. In a later analysis, most CMV-associated TCR beta chains were found to appear HLA-restricted, with HLA associations seemingly driven largely by CMV exposure. Roughly uniform sequencing depth across donors was assumed in presence/absence analyses, although this assumption may not hold. A later genetic analysis associated a missense DCLRE1C variant with V-gene and J-gene trimming of TCR beta chains, and an independent cohort replicated the association. The 87-base-pair reads could not distinguish some IMGT-functional V segments, including TRBV6-2 and TRBV6-3, so those segments were excluded. A further reported finding was that TCR beta sequences accurately predicted the HLA-A and HLA-B alleles for most subjects in the first cohort. This cohort had only TCR beta chains sequenced, and the lack of alpha or paired-chain data limited which features could be detected.

Trimming costs V 2 bases and J 3 bases, and their ends lie 17 bases apart. The germline V gene (reference sequence) supplies CDR1 GTSNPN and CDR2 SVGIG. Spanning cysteine to phenylalanine, the CDR3 consists of 16 amino acids. The read is trimmed to its CDR3 DNA, 48 bases read in frame from base 1. The cohort was made up of approximately 670 healthy bone marrow donors. Cohort members were all nominally healthy when sampled, although unrecorded immune exposures were likely present. The donor was CMV seropositive and was included in the group of around 300 seropositive cohort members. Every donor gave a peripheral blood sample, and the peripheral blood mononuclear cells from that sample were used for TCR beta sequencing. Genomic DNA was extracted from the blood cell samples with the Qiagen DNeasy Blood Extraction Kit.

The chain couples TRBV30 to TRBJ1-5, with TRBD1 tentatively as D gene (5 bases match). The TCR sequence derives from a man in his thirties or forties in good health and CMV-seropositive. The source material was PBMCs. The sequenced DNA: TGTGCCTGGAGTTTGGGGGGTACCCTAAACAATCAGCCCCAGCATTTT. This is translated as CAWSLGGTLNNQPQHF.